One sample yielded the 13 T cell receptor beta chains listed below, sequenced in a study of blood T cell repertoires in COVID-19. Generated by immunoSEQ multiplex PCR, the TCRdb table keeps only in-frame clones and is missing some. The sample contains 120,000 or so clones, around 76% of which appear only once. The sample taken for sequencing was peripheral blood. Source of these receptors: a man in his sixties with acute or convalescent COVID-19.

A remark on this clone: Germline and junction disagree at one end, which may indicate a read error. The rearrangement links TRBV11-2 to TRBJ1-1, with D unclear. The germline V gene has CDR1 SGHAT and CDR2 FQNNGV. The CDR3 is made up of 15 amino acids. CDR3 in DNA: TGTGCCAGCAACTTATACTTACTTCCGAACACTGAAGCTTTCTTT. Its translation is CASNLYLLPNTEAFF.

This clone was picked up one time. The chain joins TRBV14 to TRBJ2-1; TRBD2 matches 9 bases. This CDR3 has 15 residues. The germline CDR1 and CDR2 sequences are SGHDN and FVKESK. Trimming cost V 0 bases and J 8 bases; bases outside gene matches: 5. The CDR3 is CASSQELAGFYEQFF. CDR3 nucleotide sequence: TGTGCCAGCAGCCAAGAACTAGCGGGCTTCTATGAGCAGTTCTTC.

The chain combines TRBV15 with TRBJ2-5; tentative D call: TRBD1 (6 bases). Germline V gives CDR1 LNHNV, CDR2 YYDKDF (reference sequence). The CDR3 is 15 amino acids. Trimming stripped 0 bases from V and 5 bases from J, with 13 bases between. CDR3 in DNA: TGTGCCACCAGCAGAGATTTACAGGGTAGGGAGACCCAGTACTTC. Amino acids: CATSRDLQGRETQYF.

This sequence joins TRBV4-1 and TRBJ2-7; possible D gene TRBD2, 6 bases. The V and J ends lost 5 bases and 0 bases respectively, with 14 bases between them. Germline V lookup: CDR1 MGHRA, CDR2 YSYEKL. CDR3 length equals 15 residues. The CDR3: CASSGRLQSSYEQYF. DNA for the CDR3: TGCGCCAGCAGCGGGAGGCTCCAAAGCTCCTACGAGCAGTACTTC.

The CDR3 region is CASSPLGRTEEQYF. CDR3 sequence (DNA): TGTGCCAGCTCACCATTGGGGCGAACGGAGGAGCAGTACTTC. The chain employs TRBV18 and TRBJ2-7; D is perhaps TRBD1 (5 bases). V gave up 2 bases and J gave up 7 bases, with 15 bases separating them. The CDR3 has 14 amino acids. CDR1 is KGHSH and CDR2 is LQKENI in the germline V gene.

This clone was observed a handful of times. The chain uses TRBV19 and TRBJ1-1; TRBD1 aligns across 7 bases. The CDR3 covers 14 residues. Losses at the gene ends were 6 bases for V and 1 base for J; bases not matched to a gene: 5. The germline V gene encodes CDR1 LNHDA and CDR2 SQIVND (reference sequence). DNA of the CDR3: TGTGCCAGTAGGACAGGGACGAGGAACACTGAAGCTTTCTTT. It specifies CASRTGTRNTEAFF.

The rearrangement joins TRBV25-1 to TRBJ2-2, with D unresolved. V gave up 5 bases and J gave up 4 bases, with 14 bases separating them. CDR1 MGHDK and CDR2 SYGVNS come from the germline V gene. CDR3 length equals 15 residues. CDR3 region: CASSITDRSTGELFF. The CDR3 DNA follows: TGTGCCAGCAGTATAACAGACCGCTCCACCGGGGAGCTGTTTTTT.

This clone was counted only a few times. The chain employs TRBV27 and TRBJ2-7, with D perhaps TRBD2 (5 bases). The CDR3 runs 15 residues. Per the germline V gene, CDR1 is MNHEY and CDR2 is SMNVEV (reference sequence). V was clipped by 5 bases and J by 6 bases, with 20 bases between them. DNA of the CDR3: TGTGCCAGCAGTCCCGCGGGTTCAAAACGGTCCGAGCAGTACTTC. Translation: CASSPAGSKRSEQYF.

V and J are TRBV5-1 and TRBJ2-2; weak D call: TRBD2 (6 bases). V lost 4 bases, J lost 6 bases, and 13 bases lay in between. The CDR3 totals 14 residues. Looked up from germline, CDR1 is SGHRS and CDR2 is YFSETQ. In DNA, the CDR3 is TGCGCCAGCAGCACGGGACTCTCATCCGGGGAGCTGTTTTTT. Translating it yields CASSTGLSSGELFF.

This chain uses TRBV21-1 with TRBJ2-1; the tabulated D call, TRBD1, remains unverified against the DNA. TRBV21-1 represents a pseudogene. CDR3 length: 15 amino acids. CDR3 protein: CASNVQGFSYNEQFF. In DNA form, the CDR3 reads TGTGCCAGCAACGTTCAGGGCTTTTCCTACAATGAGCAGTTCTTC.

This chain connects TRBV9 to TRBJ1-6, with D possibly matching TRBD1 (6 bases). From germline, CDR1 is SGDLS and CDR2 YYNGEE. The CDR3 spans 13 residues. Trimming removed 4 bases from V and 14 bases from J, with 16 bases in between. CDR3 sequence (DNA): TGTGCCAGCAGCACCACAGGGAGTTTGTCCCTCCACTTT. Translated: CASSTTGSLSLHF.

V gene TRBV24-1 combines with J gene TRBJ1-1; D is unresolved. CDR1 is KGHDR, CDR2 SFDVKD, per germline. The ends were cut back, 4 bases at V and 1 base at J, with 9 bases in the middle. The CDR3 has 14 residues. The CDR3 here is CATSDPTGNTEAFF. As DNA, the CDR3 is TGTGCCACCAGTGACCCGACGGGGAACACTGAAGCTTTCTTT.

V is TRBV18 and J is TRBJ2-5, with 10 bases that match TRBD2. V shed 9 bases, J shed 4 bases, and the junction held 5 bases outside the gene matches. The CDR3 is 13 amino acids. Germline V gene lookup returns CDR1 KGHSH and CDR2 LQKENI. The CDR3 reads CASSGLARETQYF. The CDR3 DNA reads TGTGCCAGTTCGGGACTAGCGAGAGAGACCCAGTACTTC.